This is a list of T cell receptor beta chains from one sample in a study of blood T cell repertoires in COVID-19. This table comes from immunoSEQ multiplex PCR, and its TCRdb copy is limited to in-frame clones, with some not included. The sample carries some 250,000 clones, about 82% recorded once. The sequencing input was peripheral blood. The receptor set was obtained from an elderly man with acute or convalescent COVID-19. Both conserved end residues are part of each CDR3. A D gene is named only where the DNA matches it firmly. Clone size is given for some rows only: seen once, a few or many times, or a class if the clone is expanded.

d_call	j_call	clone_size	v_call	cdr3_nt	cdr3_aa
TRBD1	TRBJ2-7	NA	TRBV6-5	TGTGCCAGCAGTTACTCCACAGGGGAGAGTTACGAGCAGTACTTC	CASSYSTGESYEQYF
TRBD1	TRBJ1-2	NA	TRBV7-2	TGTGCCAGCAGCCCCACCCCGGGACAGCTCCTCCTAGGCTACACCTTC	CASSPTPGQLLLGYTF
NA	TRBJ2-3	NA	TRBV7-9	TGTGCCAGCAGCCAGGGGCGGCTCACCACTAGCACAGATACGCAGTATTTT	CASSQGRLTTSTDTQYF
TRBD1	TRBJ1-2	once	TRBV24-1	TGTGCCACCAGTGAAAGGACAGGGTGGGGCTACACCTTC	CATSERTGWGYTF
NA	TRBJ2-7	NA	TRBV10-3	TGTGCCATCGGGCCAGGAGGATACGAGCAGTACTTC	CAIGPGGYEQYF
NA	TRBJ2-7	NA	TRBV18	TGTGCCAGCTCCCTAGGGGGGGGCGGCGAGCAGTACTTC	CASSLGGGGEQYF
TRBD1	TRBJ2-7	once	TRBV6-5	TGTGCCAGCAGAACCGGGACAGCCTACGAGCAGTACTTC	CASRTGTAYEQYF
TRBD1	TRBJ1-1	NA	TRBV15	TGTGCCACCAGCAGGCGAGGACAGGGAAGGGAAGCTTTCTTT	CATSRRGQGREAFF
TRBD1	TRBJ2-3	NA	TRBV28	TGTGCCAGCAATTCCGGGACAGTTGATACGCAGTATTTT	CASNSGTVDTQYF
TRBD1	TRBJ2-6	NA	TRBV6-2/TRBV6-3	TGTGCCAGCAGCACCAGGACAGGGATGAGGACCGTTTCTGGGGCCAACGTCCTGACTTTC	CASSTRTGMRTVSGANVLTF
NA	TRBJ1-6	few	TRBV5-4	TGTGCCAGCGGGGAGGGGTCCTATAATTCACCCCTCCACTTT	CASGEGSYNSPLHF
NA	TRBJ2-5	NA	TRBV5-1	TGCGCCAGCAGCTTGGCCTCGGGACATCTACAAGAGACCCAGTACTTC	CASSLASGHLQETQYF
NA	TRBJ1-6	NA	TRBV7-9	TGTGCCAGCAGCTTAATCGGGAGCTCCTATAATTCACCCCTCCACTTT	CASSLIGSSYNSPLHF
NA	TRBJ1-6	NA	TRBV20-1	TGCAGTGCTAGTGCGGGGAGTGGTGCTTCACCCCTCCACTTT	CSASAGSGASPLHF
TRBD1	TRBJ1-4	NA	TRBV7-2	TGTGCCAGCACCCGGGACAGATTTAATGAAAAACTGTTTTTT	CASTRDRFNEKLFF
TRBD1	TRBJ1-2	NA	TRBV19	TGTGCCAGTAGTATAGATCGGAGGACAGGGTATGGCTACACCTTC	CASSIDRRTGYGYTF
TRBD1	TRBJ2-1	NA	TRBV27	TGTGCCAGCAGACCGGGACAGATTAGTGGGGAGCAGTTCTTC	CASRPGQISGEQFF